The text below deals with one TCR beta chain. Data came from immunoSEQ multiplex PCR; TCRdb stores just in-frame clones and leaves some out. Of tens of thousands of clones in the sample, 86% were seen once. The data are from a study of blood T cell repertoires in COVID-19. The wider study: Material from acute and convalescent COVID-19 was sourced from the United States, Italy and Spain.

Participants' own reports of clinical history determined their cohort assignment. V gave up 0 bases and J gave up 3 bases, with 9 bases separating them. CDR3 length: 14 residues. Germline V gene lookup returns CDR1 MNHEY and CDR2 SVGAGI. The specimen was PBMCs or T cells enriched from blood (not recorded which). This chain connects TRBV6-5 to TRBJ2-7, with D unresolved. The source is a woman in her fifties or sixties who had recovered from COVID-19. The CDR3, as DNA: TGTGCCAGCAGTTACTCGTTCCCAGGCTACGAGCAGTACTTC. This gives the protein CASSYSFPGYEQYF.